The 5 T cell receptor beta chains given below trace back to one sample, sequenced in a study of CD8 T cell repertoires and HIV-1 epitope variants. Assay used: immunoSEQ multiplex PCR; TCRdb lists only in-frame clones, some missing. The data contain some 5,000 clones, approximately 71% of them seen just once; the ten biggest clones take up about half. Their antigen targets remain unknown. Sequencing was carried out using cultured CD8+ T cells derived from PBMCs. These receptor sequences come from a male donor with HIV.

The gene calls are TRBV27 and TRBJ1-1; 10 bases map to TRBD1. Germline loops: CDR1 MNHEY, CDR2 SMNVEV (reference sequence). The CDR3 is 19 residues long. Losses at the gene ends were 5 bases for V and 4 bases for J; bases not matched to a gene: 19. CDR3 amino acids: CASSVSGTGALLGGTEAFF. CDR3 DNA sequence: TGTGCCAGCAGTGTCTCCGGGACAGGGGCTCTATTGGGTGGCACTGAAGCTTTCTTT.

J is TRBJ2-1 and V is TRBV7-4, with 9 bases identical to TRBD1. Germline CDR1 is SGHVT and CDR2 is SQSDAQ. The CDR3 has 16 residues. The V and J ends lost 0 bases and 0 bases, in that order; junction bases with no gene match: 0. The CDR3 here is CASSLAGQGSYNEQFF. The CDR3 DNA reads as TGTGCCAGCAGCTTAGCGGGACAGGGCTCCTACAATGAGCAGTTCTTC.

This chain links TRBV19 with TRBJ1-1; D uncertain. Looked up from germline, CDR1 is LNHDA and CDR2 is SQIVND (reference sequence). V was shortened by 3 bases and J by 5 bases, with 7 bases between the two germline ends. CDR3 length equals 12 residues. The CDR3 DNA reads TGTGCCAGTAGTATTCTGGGGACTGAAGCTTTCTTT. Protein sequence: CASSILGTEAFF.

The V and J genes are TRBV19 and TRBJ2-4; D may match TRBD1 or TRBD2 (5 bases each). Deletions cut 6 bases from V and 1 base from J, with 10 bases between. The CDR3 consists of 14 residues. Germline V gene lookup returns CDR1 LNHDA and CDR2 SQIVND (reference sequence). The CDR3 DNA sequence: TGTGCCAGTAGGGGGGACGTGGCCAAAAACATTCAGTACTTC. Residues: CASRGDVAKNIQYF.

This chain joins TRBV29-1 and TRBJ2-7; the D gene is possibly TRBD2 (5 bases). V shed 0 bases and J shed 0 bases, with 12 bases lying between them. Germline V lookup: CDR1 SQVTM, CDR2 ANQGSEA. The CDR3 consists of 15 residues. CDR3: CSVEDGVRSSYEQYF. In nucleotides, the CDR3 is TGCAGCGTTGAAGACGGGGTCAGGAGCTCCTACGAGCAGTACTTC.